This is a list of T cell receptor beta chains from one sample in a study of early T cells in non-severe SARS-CoV-2 infection. Via MiXCR, TCRdb re-called the 5' RACE reads, giving one row per CDR3 protein. The sample shows 50,000 to 60,000 distinct CDR3 sequences, approximately 11% of them seen only once. The specimen sequenced was whole blood. Receptor source: an adult who was a healthcare worker with PCR-confirmed SARS-CoV-2 infection or an uninfected control (not recorded which). The CDR3 runs from the conserved cysteine through the conserved F or W. Each record gives: J gene, V gene, clone size, D gene, CDR3 DNA, CDR3 protein. D genes are given only for firm matches. Where a row states a size, it is once, few, many or the class of an expanded clone; other rows omit it.

>TRBJ2-1|TRBV12-3/TRBV12-4|few|-
TGTGCCAGCAGTTTCACCGGGGGACTGTACAATGAGCAGTTCTTC
CASSFTGGLYNEQFF
>TRBJ2-4|TRBV5-1|many|-
TGCGCCAGCAGCTTGGCCGAGACTACCCCAGCCAAAAACATTCAGTACTTC
CASSLAETTPAKNIQYF
>TRBJ2-1|TRBV11-2|-|TRBD2
TGTGCCAGCAGCTTAGCGGGAGGGCCACAGTATGAGCAGTTCTTC
CASSLAGGPQYEQFF
>TRBJ2-6|TRBV11-2|few|-
TGTGCCAGCCCCATAGGGGTAGCGCCAAGCTCTGGGGCCAACGTCCTGACTTTC
CASPIGVAPSSGANVLTF
>TRBJ1-4|TRBV6-2/TRBV6-3|many|TRBD1
TGTGCCAGCAGTTACGGGACAGGGTTTGGTGAAAAACTGTTTTTT
CASSYGTGFGEKLFF
>TRBJ1-1|TRBV5-1|-|-
TGCGCCAGCAGCTTCGAGGGGATGTTAACTGAAGCTTTCTTT
CASSFEGMLTEAFF
>TRBJ1-5|TRBV28|-|TRBD1
TGTGCCAGCAGTTTATTATCAACCGGGACAGTAAGAATTAGCAATCAGCCCCAGCATTTT
CASSLLSTGTVRISNQPQHF
>TRBJ2-3|TRBV2|many|-
TGTGCCAGCACCAATAGGGCCCACACAGATACGCAGTATTTT
CASTNRAHTDTQYF
>TRBJ2-1|TRBV28|many|TRBD2
TGTGCCAGCAGTCCCATCTTTCTAGCGGGAGGAGGCGATGAGCAGTTCTTC
CASSPIFLAGGGDEQFF
>TRBJ2-1|TRBV9|many|TRBD2
TGTGCCAGCAGCGCTCCTAGCGGGGGCCATGAAGGGAATGAGCAGTTCTTC
CASSAPSGGHEGNEQFF
>TRBJ2-1|TRBV7-8|many|-
TGTGCCAGCAGCCCCCGCCTAGGACAGTCGTCCTACAATGAGCAGTTCTTC
CASSPRLGQSSYNEQFF
>TRBJ2-1|TRBV6-6|-|TRBD1
TGTGCCAGCAGTTACTCGATATCAGGACAGGTGGACAATGAGCAGTTCTTC
CASSYSISGQVDNEQFF
>TRBJ2-3|TRBV2|many|TRBD2
TGTGCCAGCAGTGGGACTAGCGGGGGCACAGATACGCAGTATTTT
CASSGTSGGTDTQYF
>TRBJ1-6|TRBV7-3|once|-
TGTGCCAGCAGCCCATCGACAGGCGGGCCCCTCCACTTT
CASSPSTGGPLHF
>TRBJ2-7|TRBV6-1|-|TRBD1
TGTGCCAGCAGTGGGGACAGGACGCGCGAGCAGTACTTC
CASSGDRTREQYF
>TRBJ2-3|TRBV5-1|-|-
TGCGCCAGCAAGGGCGGGAACACAGATACGCAGTATTTT
CASKGGNTDTQYF
>TRBJ2-1|TRBV4-3|-|-
TGCGCCAGCAGAACGGAACGGGGTAACAATGAGCAGTTCTTC
CASRTERGNNEQFF
>TRBJ2-5|TRBV7-9|few|TRBD1
TGTGCCAGCAGCCCGGGACAGGGGGCGGAGGAGACCCAGTACTTC
CASSPGQGAEETQYF
>TRBJ2-4|TRBV5-4|many|TRBD1
TGTGCCAGCAGCCAGACAGGGACGAAAAACATTCAGTACTTC
CASSQTGTKNIQYF
>TRBJ2-7|TRBV7-9|-|-
TGTGCCAGCAGCAAAGGGGGAGAGCAGTACTTC
CASSKGGEQYF
>TRBJ2-3|TRBV5-1|many|-
TGCGCCAGCAGCAGAACCGGGACCCCCGGGGCAGATACGCAGTATTTT
CASSRTGTPGADTQYF
>TRBJ2-7|TRBV5-1|few|TRBD2
TGCGCCAGCAGCTCACTAGCGGGAGGGCCGCTATCCTACGAGCAGTACTTC
CASSSLAGGPLSYEQYF
>TRBJ2-5|TRBV6-1|many|-
TGTGCCAGCACCAGATCATTTTCTCAGTACTTC
CASTRSFSQYF
>TRBJ2-1|TRBV2|few|TRBD2
TGTGCCAGCAGATCGAATAGCGGGACCTACAATGAGCAGTTCTTC
CASRSNSGTYNEQFF
>TRBJ2-7|TRBV6-6|many|-
TGTGCCAGCACCCTCCACTTAGCGGGACAGAGCTCCTACGAGCAGTACTTC
CASTLHLAGQSSYEQYF
>TRBJ1-1|TRBV7-9|-|-
TGTGCCAGCAGCCATCCCACAGGGCAGGGGAACACTGAAGCTTTCTTT
CASSHPTGQGNTEAFF
>TRBJ1-3|TRBV4-2|few|-
TGTGCCAGCAGCCAATCCCACGTTGAAAACACCATATATTTT
CASSQSHVENTIYF
>TRBJ2-7|TRBV29-1|-|-
TGCAGCGTTCAGGGGGGCTCCTACGAGCAGTACTTC
CSVQGGSYEQYF
>TRBJ1-1|TRBV27|-|-
TGTGCCAGCAGTTTTACAGCTAACACTGAAGCTTTCTTT
CASSFTANTEAFF
>TRBJ2-3|TRBV7-9|many|-
TGTGCCAGCAGCTTATCGGCGGTCACAGATACGCAGTATTTT
CASSLSAVTDTQYF
>TRBJ1-5|TRBV11-2|many|-
TGTGCCAGCAGCTTAGGGCCAGCGCCCAATCAGCCCCAGCATTTT
CASSLGPAPNQPQHF
>TRBJ1-1|TRBV3-1|many|-
TGTGCCAGCAGCCGACAGGTCTCGAACACTGAAGCTTTCTTT
CASSRQVSNTEAFF
>TRBJ2-7|TRBV6-1|few|TRBD1
TGTGCCAGCAGTGATTATTGGGGACAGGGGGTCGAGCAGTACTTC
CASSDYWGQGVEQYF
>TRBJ2-5|TRBV29-1|many|-
TGCAGCGTTGCGTTGGGATTGGGGACCCAGTACTTC
CSVALGLGTQYF
>TRBJ1-1|TRBV6-5|many|TRBD1
TGTGCCAGCAGTTACTCGAGGGACAGGGTAGGAGCTTTCTTT
CASSYSRDRVGAFF
>TRBJ2-3|TRBV6-2/TRBV6-3|few|-
TGTGCCAGCAGTTACCCTACGGGGAGCACAGATACGCAGTATTTT
CASSYPTGSTDTQYF
>TRBJ2-5|TRBV9|-|-
TGTGCCAGCAGCTTTGGGGGCTACGAAGAGACCCAGTACTTC
CASSFGGYEETQYF
>TRBJ2-2|TRBV6-2/TRBV6-3|few|TRBD2
TGTGCCAGCAGTTACCCCAGAGGCGGGAGCGGCGGGGAGCTGTTTTTT
CASSYPRGGSGGELFF
>TRBJ1-5|TRBV6-6|-|-
TGTGCCACCCTCCTGGCGGGAGGTTTGAGCAATCAGCCCCAGCATTTT
CATLLAGGLSNQPQHF
>TRBJ2-2|TRBV10-3|many|-
TGTGCCATAGGACAGTCCGAACCCCCCACCGGGGAGCTGTTTTTT
CAIGQSEPPTGELFF
>TRBJ2-5|TRBV7-9|many|TRBD1
TGTGCCAGCAGCGGACAGGGGCAAGAGACCCAGTACTTC
CASSGQGQETQYF
>TRBJ1-5|TRBV19|few|-
TGTGCCAGTAGTATTTTGGTTAGCAATCAGCCCCAGCATTTT
CASSILVSNQPQHF